The 8 T cell receptor beta chains given below trace back to one sample, sequenced in a study of TET2 disruption in CD19-targeted CAR T cells (dated by TCRdb to between 2017 and 2018). The protocol used for the library was the immunoSEQ multiplex PCR assay. The source is immuneACCESS, and TCRdb retained only in-frame sequences with V and J called. Part of the clones is not carried over; for the studies checked, unresolved V genes explain less than half of this, and the remainder is unexplained. The table for this sample lists about 25,000 clones. The ten largest clones represent 1.5% to 2% of the sample. The sample's treatment or condition, from its label and the paper: autologous CTL019 cells: CD19 CAR with 4-1BB and CD3 zeta domains. Which antigens these TCRs recognize remains unknown. The material was CD8- CAR+ T cells sorted from cultured blood T cells, obtained for CD19 CAR T cell therapy. The sample's cell subset or site, from its label and the paper: CD8-negative CAR-positive T cells from the infusion product. These receptors were taken from a man between 65 and 85 years old with chronic lymphocytic leukemia.

Concerning this clone: The read is 3 residues too short to cover the CDR3 end, so that end is filled in from the germline J gene. V usage is TRBV5-1 and J usage is TRBJ2-7, with 7 bases lining up with TRBD1. Trimming at V came to 6 bases and at J to 3 bases, leaving 12 bases not matched to a gene. Germline lookup yields CDR1 SGHRS and CDR2 YFSETQ. CDR3 length equals 15 residues. The covered CDR3 bases are TGCGCCAGCAACCCGACAGGGCCTGGGATCTACGAG. Residues: CASNPTGPGIYE. The full CDR3 sequence reads CASNPTGPGIYEQYF.

As concerns this clone: The read falls 3 residues short of the CDR3 end, and the missing part is taken from the germline J gene. This chain links TRBV27 with TRBJ2-5; TRBD2 might be the D (6 bases). Trimming cost V 0 bases and J 5 bases, with 22 bases left between them. This CDR3 comprises 18 residues. CDR1 is MNHEY and CDR2 is SMNVEV in the germline V gene (reference sequence). CDR3 region: CASSLSGIARTNRETQYF. The CDR3 bases that were read are TGTGCCAGCAGTTTATCCGGGATCGCACGGACTAATCGTGAGACC.

About this clone: With the read ending 3 residues before the CDR3 end, the germline J gene is used to fill in that end. The rearrangement links TRBV5-1 to TRBJ2-7; 8 nucleotides agree with TRBD1. Germline V gene data show CDR1 as SGHRS and CDR2 as YFSETQ. CDR3 length: 17 amino acids. The V segment lost 0 bases and the J segment 5 bases; nucleotides outside the gene matches: 13. CDR3 loop: CASSLGGTGGAMNEQYF. The sequenced part of the CDR3 DNA is TGCGCCAGCAGCTTGGGTGGGACAGGAGGTGCGATGAACGAG.

The CDR3 sequence is CSALGQGASSPLHF. The part of the CDR3 DNA that was read is TGCAGTGCTCTCGGACAGGGGGCGTCTTCACCC. V is TRBV20-1 and J is TRBJ1-6; 11 bases line up with TRBD1. The sequence runs out 3 residues before the end of the CDR3; the remainder is reconstructed from the germline J gene. The germline V gene encodes CDR1 DFQATT and CDR2 SNEGSKA (reference sequence). The CDR3 spans 14 residues. The ends lost 5 bases at V and 9 bases at J; junction bases unmatched: 6.

As to this clone: The read terminates 3 residues before the CDR3 end, so the remaining end is supplied by the germline J gene. The chain joins TRBV12-5 to TRBJ2-7; weak D call: TRBD2 (6 bases). CDR1 and CDR2 from the germline V gene are LGHNT and FRNRAP. There are 11 residues in the CDR3. The germline V and J ends were trimmed by 6 bases and 3 bases, with 6 bases remaining between them. Here the CDR3 reads CASGRDYEQYF. Incomplete CDR3 DNA: TGTGCTAGTGGGCGGGACTACGAG.

For this clone: Sequencing ends 3 residues short of the CDR3 end; the germline J gene provides the rest. This sequence joins TRBV19 and TRBJ1-2, with D possibly being TRBD1 (5 bases). Germline-derived CDR1 and CDR2 are LNHDA and SQIVND (reference sequence). This CDR3 has 17 residues. The CDR3 sequence is CASSKGLAGGYYNDYTF. Partial CDR3 DNA: TGTGCCAGTAGTAAGGGACTAGCGGGGGGTTACTACAATGAC. Complete variable domain (other parts from reference TRBV19 and TRBJ1-2): DGGITQSPKYLFRKEGQNVTLSCEQNLNHDAMYWYRQDPGQGLRLIYYSQIVNDFQKGDIAEGYSVSREKKESFPLTVTSAQKNPTAFYLCASSKGLAGGYYNDYTFGSGTRLTVV.

With regard to this clone: Read sequence stops 3 residues before the CDR3 end, and the germline J gene provides the missing end. The chain employs TRBV18 and TRBJ2-4; TRBD2 matches 10 bases. Germline V gene data show CDR1 as KGHSH and CDR2 as LQKENI. The CDR3 covers 16 residues. The covered CDR3 bases are TGTGCCAGCTCACCATTAGCGGGGGGAGCACAAGAGACT. Translation gives CASSPLAGGAQET. The whole CDR3 sequence reads CASSPLAGGAQETQYF. The complete variable domain, with remaining parts taken from reference TRBV18 and TRBJ2-4, reads NAGVMQNPRHLVRRRGQEARLRCSPMKGHSHVYWYRQLPEEGLKFMVYLQKENIIDESGMPKERFSAEFPKEGPSILRIQQVVRGDSAAYFCASSPLAGGAQETQYFGAGTRLSVL.

With respect to this clone: Sequencing ends 3 residues short of the CDR3 end; the germline J gene provides the rest. This rearrangement joins TRBV19 to TRBJ2-4; TRBD1 matches at 9 bases. The germline CDR1 and CDR2 sequences are LNHDA and SQIVND (reference sequence). The CDR3 consists of 16 residues. CDR3 sequence: CASSDAATGGWQPQYF. The sequenced CDR3 bases are TGTGCCAGTAGTGACGCGGCCACAGGGGGCTGGCAGCCT.